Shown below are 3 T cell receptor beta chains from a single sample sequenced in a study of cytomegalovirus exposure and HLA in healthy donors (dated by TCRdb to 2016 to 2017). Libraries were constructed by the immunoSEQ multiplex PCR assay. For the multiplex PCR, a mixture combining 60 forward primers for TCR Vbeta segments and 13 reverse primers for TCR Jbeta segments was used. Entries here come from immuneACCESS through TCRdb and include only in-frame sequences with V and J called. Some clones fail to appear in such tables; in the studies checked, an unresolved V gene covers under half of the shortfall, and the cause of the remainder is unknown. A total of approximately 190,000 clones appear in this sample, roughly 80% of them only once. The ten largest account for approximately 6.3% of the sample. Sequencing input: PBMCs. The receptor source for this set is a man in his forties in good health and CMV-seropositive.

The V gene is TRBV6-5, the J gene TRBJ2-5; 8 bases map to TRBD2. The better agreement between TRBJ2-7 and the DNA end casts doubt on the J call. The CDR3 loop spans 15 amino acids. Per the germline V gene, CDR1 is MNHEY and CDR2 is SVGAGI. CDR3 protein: CASTQGPGGPHEQYF. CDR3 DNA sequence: TGTGCCAGCACCCAAGGCCCGGGGGGGCCCCACGAGCAGTACTTC.

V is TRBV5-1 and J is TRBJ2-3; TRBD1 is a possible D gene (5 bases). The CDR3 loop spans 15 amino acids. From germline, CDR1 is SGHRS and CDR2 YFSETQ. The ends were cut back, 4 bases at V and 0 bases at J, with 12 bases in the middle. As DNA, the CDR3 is TGCGCCAGCAGCGCCGGCACAGGAAGCACAGATACGCAGTATTTT. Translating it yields CASSAGTGSTDTQYF.

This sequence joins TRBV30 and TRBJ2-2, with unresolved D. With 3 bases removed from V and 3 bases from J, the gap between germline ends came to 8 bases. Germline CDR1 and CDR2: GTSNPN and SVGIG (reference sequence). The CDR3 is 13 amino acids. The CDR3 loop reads CAWRVADTGELFF. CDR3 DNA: TGTGCCTGGAGGGTTGCGGACACCGGGGAGCTGTTTTTT.